One sample yielded the 23 T cell receptor beta chains listed below, sequenced in a study of monozygotic twins with inflammatory bowel disease. TCRdb re-called the 5' RACE reads and shows each CDR3 protein once, DNA omitted. This sample's table has a few hundred thousand distinct CDR3 sequences. Sequenced: blood. These receptors came from a human donor with ulcerative colitis or Crohn's disease, or a healthy co-twin of an affected twin (not recorded which).

The chain employs TRBV9 and TRBJ1-2; TCRdb returns TRBD1, unconfirmable since there is no DNA. The length of the CDR3 is 14 residues. The germline gives CDR1 SGDLS, CDR2 YYNGEE. The CDR3 region is CASSVDGPGYGYTF.

The chain joins TRBV20-1 to TRBJ1-2; TCRdb selects TRBD1, and the lack of DNA leaves this call unchecked. Germline V gene lookup returns CDR1 DFQATT and CDR2 SNEGSKA (reference sequence). The length of the CDR3 is 14 residues. The CDR3: CSATRQGVNYGYTF.

The chain links TRBV24-1 to TRBJ2-1. This CDR3 is built from 16 residues. The germline gives CDR1 KGHDR, CDR2 SFDVKD. CDR3 amino acids: CATSDLTPNGYNEQFF.

The rearrangement uses TRBV7-2 and TRBJ2-1; TCRdb's D call, TRBD2, is unchecked because there is no DNA. Germline lookup yields CDR1 SGHTA and CDR2 FQGNSA. The CDR3 extends over 14 amino acids. This chain's CDR3 is CASSYGTSSFYGFF.

The chain combines TRBV7-9 with TRBJ1-5. Germline V CDR1 and CDR2: SEHNR, FQNEAQ (reference sequence). The CDR3 consists of 16 residues. The CDR3 sequence: CASSSTWENSNQPQHF.

V gene TRBV5-1 combines with J gene TRBJ2-3; TCRdb gives TRBD1 as the D gene, but with no DNA this cannot be confirmed. The CDR3 spans 14 residues. Germline loops: CDR1 SGHRS, CDR2 YFSETQ. The CDR3 sequence is CASSPRQGTDTQYF.

The genes are TRBV18 and TRBJ2-7; TCRdb proposes TRBD2, but this gene call is untestable without DNA. The germline CDR1 and CDR2 sequences are KGHSH and LQKENI. CDR3 length equals 16 residues. The CDR3 loop is CASSPPVGGSPYEQYF.

The chain is built from TRBV20-1 and TRBJ2-7; the D gene TCRdb calls, TRBD1, cannot be checked with no DNA. This CDR3 contains 13 residues. Germline V lookup: CDR1 DFQATT, CDR2 SNEGSKA (reference sequence). CDR3 sequence reads: CSAKGQIYYEQYF.

The chain joins TRBV12-3 or TRBV12-4 to TRBJ2-1. The CDR3 length is 12 residues. The CDR3 sequence is CASSLKRNEQFF.

This chain connects TRBV15 to TRBJ2-7; the TRBD1 assignment by TCRdb is unverifiable without DNA. The germline CDR1 and CDR2 sequences are LNHNV and YYDKDF (reference sequence). The CDR3 runs 14 residues. This CDR3 reads CATSRTQGSYEQYF.

The chain uses TRBV6-6 and TRBJ1-2; TCRdb proposes TRBD1, but this gene call is untestable without DNA. This CDR3 is built from 12 residues. Germline V gene data show CDR1 as MNHNY and CDR2 as SVGAGI (reference sequence). CDR3: CAVGGCVYGYTF.

The V call is TRBV12-3 or TRBV12-4, the J call TRBJ2-2. CDR3 length equals 12 residues. The CDR3 sequence: CASRADGGELFF.

J is TRBJ1-2 and V is TRBV6-2 or TRBV6-3; the D call from TCRdb, TRBD1, cannot be confirmed without DNA. Germline CDR1 MNHEY, CDR2 SVGEGT. This CDR3 has 12 residues. The chain's CDR3 is CASSAPGRRYTF.

The V and J genes are TRBV5-1 and TRBJ2-7; there is no DNA to check the TCRdb D call of TRBD1. The germline V gene has CDR1 SGHRS and CDR2 YFSETQ. This CDR3 has 13 amino acids. The CDR3 here is CAKGGRSSYEQYF.

The V gene is TRBV5-6, the J gene TRBJ2-3; TCRdb lists TRBD1, though no DNA is available to test this call. This CDR3 is 16 amino acids long. Germline values: CDR1 SGHDT, CDR2 YYEEEE. The CDR3 loop reads CASSFAGGGSTDTQYF. The whole variable domain, filled in from reference TRBV5-6 and TRBJ2-3, reads DAGVTQSPTHLIKTRGQQVTLRCSPKSGHDTVSWYQQALGQGPQFIFQYYEEEERQRGNFPDRFSGHQFPNYSSELNVNALLLGDSALYLCASSFAGGGSTDTQYFGPGTRLTVL.

This chain links TRBV29-1 with TRBJ1-1; TCRdb's D call, TRBD1, is unchecked because there is no DNA. Per the germline V gene, CDR1 is SQVTM and CDR2 is ANQGSEA. This CDR3 comprises 16 residues. CDR3 amino acids: CSVPLLFRGADTEAFF.

The chain carries TRBV11-2 and TRBJ1-6; checking the TCRdb D call of TRBD1 is not possible without DNA. Germline V gene sequence: CDR1 SGHAT, CDR2 FQNNGV. The CDR3 covers 18 residues. This CDR3 is CASSLRAGLSSYNSPLHF.

The gene calls are TRBV18 and TRBJ2-7; TCRdb's assignment of TRBD1 cannot be checked, as there is no DNA. This CDR3 has 16 amino acids. The V gene's germline CDR1 is KGHSH and CDR2 LQKENI. The CDR3 protein is CASSPRTGSRSYEQYF.

The genes are TRBV11-2 and TRBJ2-7; TCRdb outputs TRBD1, but without DNA this stays unchecked. Germline V gene sequence: CDR1 SGHAT, CDR2 FQNNGV. This CDR3 spans 14 amino acids. CDR3 residues: CASSSGGFGYEQYF.

This chain uses TRBV24-1 with TRBJ2-1. Germline V lookup: CDR1 KGHDR, CDR2 SFDVKD. The CDR3 consists of 11 residues. CDR3 sequence reads: CATSDSRKQFF.

The chain has TRBV7-2 and TRBJ2-1; absent DNA, TCRdb's TRBD1 call cannot be checked. The CDR3 runs 14 residues. Germline V lookup: CDR1 SGHTA, CDR2 FQGNSA. The CDR3 spells CASSFRQGPGEQFF.

V gene TRBV19 combines with J gene TRBJ1-5; TCRdb outputs TRBD1, but without DNA this stays unchecked. The germline gives CDR1 LNHDA, CDR2 SQIVND (reference sequence). This CDR3 contains 16 residues. CDR3 sequence reads: CASTSRGANSNQPQHF.

The CDR3 sequence: CASSDEVVAYEQYF. V gene TRBV25-1 combines with J gene TRBJ2-7. This CDR3 comprises 14 residues. Germline CDR1 is MGHDK and CDR2 is SYGVNS.